The next 13 T cell receptor beta chains were all read from a single sample in a study of T cells in Graves' hyperthyroidism and ophthalmopathy. It was RNA transcripts that yielded the amplified TCR beta CDR3 regions. With the HTBI primer set, the TCR CDR3 went through a first round of RT-PCR. TCRdb fed the multiplex PCR reads into MiXCR, producing one record per CDR3 protein. The data show just under 750,000 distinct CDR3 sequences, just over 35% seen once. Sequences were obtained from blood. The receptors come from a woman aged 40 to 50 with Graves' hyperthyroidism.

About this clonotype itself: It may be a read error: a sequence one base away is much more abundant. The gene calls are TRBV20-1 and TRBJ1-1; no reliable D call. The CDR3 is made up of 11 amino acids. Trimming stripped 2 bases from V and 10 bases from J, with 11 bases between. CDR1 and CDR2 from the germline V gene are DFQATT and SNEGSKA (reference sequence). DNA of the CDR3: TGCAGTGCTAGAAGGTCAGATGGAGCTTTCTTT. Translation gives CSARRSDGAFF.

CDR3 coding DNA: TGCAGCGTTGGCAGGGACACCGGGGTAATCTACGAGCAGTACTTC. Translating it yields CSVGRDTGVIYEQYF. This chain connects TRBV29-1 to TRBJ2-7, with a weak D call TRBD1 (6 bases). The CDR3 extends over 15 amino acids. Looked up from germline, CDR1 is SQVTM and CDR2 is ANQGSEA. V lost 4 bases, J lost 3 bases, and 19 bases lay in between.

The table lists this clonotype with a count of one. The J gene is TRBJ1-1, the V gene TRBV29-1, with D perhaps matching TRBD1 (6 bases). V was clipped by 4 bases and J by 4 bases, with 19 bases between them. The CDR3 runs 15 residues. The germline V gene encodes CDR1 SQVTM and CDR2 ANQGSEA. CDR3 amino acids: CSVASSLSTGTEAFF. DNA of the CDR3: TGCAGCGTTGCCAGCAGTTTATCGACAGGCACTGAAGCTTTCTTT.

As regards this clonotype: The conserved closing phenylalanine or tryptophan is absent in this CDR3, likely reflecting a read error. The chain combines TRBV28 with TRBJ1-1; D is ambiguous. The V end lost 2 bases, the J end lost 5 bases, and 6 bases lay between the germline ends. Germline V gene data show CDR1 as MDHEN and CDR2 as SYDVKM. CDR3 size: 12 residues. CDR3 sequence (DNA): TGTGCCAGCAGTTTAAGGGATACTGAAGCTTTCCTT. It yields the protein CASSLRDTEAFL.

This clonotype has a count of ten or more. This chain links TRBV6-5 with TRBJ2-7, with 8 nucleotides matching TRBD1. With V trimmed by 7 bases and J by 3 bases, 5 bases remained unmatched. Germline V lookup: CDR1 MNHEY, CDR2 SVGAGI. CDR3 length: 13 residues. CDR3 amino acids: CASTRTGSYEQYF. The CDR3 nucleotides read TGTGCCAGCACTAGGACAGGGAGCTACGAGCAGTACTTC.

In regard to this clonotype: Germline is not matched at one junction end, which may reflect a read error. The chain carries TRBV10-3 and TRBJ2-2; 7 bases are shared with TRBD2. The CDR3 extends over 15 amino acids. Germline V gives CDR1 ENHRY, CDR2 SYGVKD. The CDR3 here is CASSYSIAGAGELFF. The CDR3 coding sequence is TGTGCCAGCAGTTACTCGATTGCGGGAGCCGGGGAGCTGTTTTTT.

The V gene is TRBV12-3 or TRBV12-4, the J gene TRBJ2-5; perhaps TRBD2 as D (6 bases). V was cut by 5 bases and J by 7 bases, with 8 bases left in between. CDR3 length: 11 amino acids. The CDR3 sequence: CASSGGGTQYF. The CDR3 nucleotides are TGTGCCAGCAGTGGGGGAGGGACCCAGTACTTC.

The J gene is TRBJ1-3, the V gene TRBV19; 10 positions agree with TRBD1. CDR3 length: 17 amino acids. CDR1 and CDR2 from the germline V gene are LNHDA and SQIVND (reference sequence). V shed 9 bases and J 4 bases; nucleotides not matched to a gene: 15. CDR3 loop: CASSYRGQGLAGNTIYF. DNA for the CDR3: TGTGCCAGCAGCTACCGGGGACAGGGGCTGGCAGGAAACACCATATATTTT.

This clonotype was detected ten times or more. This chain uses TRBV2 with TRBJ1-6; D may be TRBD1 (5 bases). The germline V gene encodes CDR1 SNHLY and CDR2 FYNNEI. The CDR3 runs 13 residues. Trimming pared 11 bases from V and 5 bases from J, leaving 13 bases between. The CDR3 DNA follows: TGTGCCGGAGCAGAGGGGAATAATTCACCCCTCCACTTT. It specifies CAGAEGNNSPLHF.

This clonotype was recorded a few times. V usage is TRBV25-1 and J usage is TRBJ1-6; a weak D match, TRBD1 (5 bases). Per germline, CDR1 MGHDK and CDR2 SYGVNS. The ends were cut back, 5 bases at V and 10 bases at J, with 15 bases in the middle. The CDR3 contains 14 residues. For the CDR3, the DNA is TGTGCCAGCAGTTTTGTCCAGGGTGGCTCACCCCTCCACTTT. Translation gives CASSFVQGGSPLHF.

The chain carries TRBV5-1 and TRBJ2-2; TRBD2 aligns across 9 bases. The V segment lost 4 bases and the J segment 9 bases; nucleotides outside the gene matches: 16. The CDR3 covers 17 residues. In germline, CDR1 is SGHRS, CDR2 YFSETQ. Written as DNA, the CDR3 is TGCGCCAGCAGCCAAGATCGAGCGGGGGGTGCGTACAGGGAGCTGTTTTTT. Translation gives CASSQDRAGGAYRELFF.

Of note for this clonotype: A much larger clone lies one base from this, so it may be a read error. The rearrangement joins TRBV6-5 to TRBJ1-2, with D perhaps TRBD1 (5 bases). This CDR3 has 12 residues. Germline CDR1 and CDR2: MNHEY and SVGAGI. The CDR3 region has the DNA TGTGCCATCAGTCGACAGTCCTATGGCTACACCTTC. Translated: CAISRQSYGYTF.

The genes are TRBV6-6 and TRBJ1-1; D is unresolved. V lost 2 bases to trimming and J lost 1 base, with 5 bases between them. Germline V lookup: CDR1 MNHNY, CDR2 SVGAGI (reference sequence). There are 13 residues in the CDR3. CDR3 region: CASSYPKNTEAFF. In DNA, the CDR3 is TGTGCCAGCAGTTACCCGAAGAACACTGAAGCTTTCTTT.